A single sample gave rise to the 18 T cell receptor beta chains below, sequenced in a study of molecular identifiers for immune sequencing clone quantification. TCRdb redid the calling of the PCR reads with MiXCR, one entry per CDR3 protein. The top ten clones hold around 0.86% of a sample with around 460,000 distinct CDR3 sequences, roughly a fifth of them seen once. Source material: naive CD8+ T cells from blood, with Jurkat cell RNA spiked in. The sample's subset: FACS-sorted CD8+CD4-CCR7+CD45RA+ naive T cells. The receptors were sampled from a human donor in good health. Some libraries in this study had Jurkat cell RNA spiked in.

This clonotype was found a few times. The V gene is TRBV30, the J gene TRBJ2-5; TRBD2 matches at 11 bases. The CDR3 spans 15 residues. The junction had 6 bases not matched to a gene; V was cut back by 4 bases and J by 2 bases. Germline V gives CDR1 GTSNPN, CDR2 SVGIG (reference sequence). Here the CDR3 DNA reads TGTGCCTGGAATCCCGGGACTAGCGGTCAAGAGACCCAGTACTTC. This gives the protein CAWNPGTSGQETQYF.

At least ten counts were recorded for this clonotype. The CDR3 coding sequence is TGCGCCAGCAGCCAAACAGCCGTGACTAACTATGGCTACACCTTC. Translation: CASSQTAVTNYGYTF. The V gene is TRBV4-1, the J gene TRBJ1-2; D uncertain. The CDR3 has 15 amino acids. The V gene's germline CDR1 is MGHRA and CDR2 YSYEKL. Between the trimmed V and J ends, which lost 2 bases and 0 bases, there was a span of 10 bases.

This clonotype was counted a few times. The chain employs TRBV7-6 and TRBJ2-5, with D hard to call. V was cut by 1 base and J by 1 base, with 7 bases left in between. The CDR3 contains 14 residues. CDR1 is SGHVS, CDR2 FNYEAQ, per germline. The CDR3 coding sequence is TGTGCCAGCAGCTTAGATGCAGTCCAAGAGACCCAGTACTTC. Translating gives CASSLDAVQETQYF.

This clonotype was counted ten times or more. J is TRBJ1-1 and V is TRBV5-4, with D unclear. This CDR3 is 12 amino acids long. From germline, CDR1 is SGHNT and CDR2 YYREEE (reference sequence). V lost 4 bases, J lost 7 bases, and 11 bases lay in between. CDR3 nucleotides: TGTGCCAGCAGCGGCACCGGCGTTGAAGCTTTCTTT. It is translated as CASSGTGVEAFF.

This clonotype occurred many times. V gene TRBV6-2 or TRBV6-3 combines with J gene TRBJ2-3; 13 positions match TRBD2. V was pared by 6 bases and J by 0 bases, with 3 bases of the junction left unmatched. The CDR3 has 16 residues. Germline lookup yields CDR1 MNHEY and CDR2 SVGEGT. The CDR3 reads CASSPLAGGSTDTQYF. As DNA, the CDR3 is TGTGCCAGCAGCCCACTAGCGGGAGGGAGCACAGATACGCAGTATTTT.

This clonotype was detected only a few times. The gene calls are TRBV2 and TRBJ2-4, with 10 bases matching TRBD2. V was clipped by 2 bases and J by 0 bases; unmatched bases: 7. There are 18 residues in the CDR3. The germline V gene has CDR1 SNHLY and CDR2 FYNNEI. The CDR3 region has the DNA TGTGCCAGCAGTGAAAAAGCGGGGGGGCCCCAAGCCAAAAACATTCAGTACTTC. Translated: CASSEKAGGPQAKNIQYF.

The chain has TRBV7-9 and TRBJ2-7; TRBD1 matches at 9 bases. After removal of 5 bases from V and 7 bases from J, the junction contained 12 bases not matched to a gene. Germline CDR1 reads SEHNR; CDR2 reads FQNEAQ (reference sequence). The CDR3 sequence is 15 residues long. The CDR3 protein is CASSPTGTGYREQYF. DNA of the CDR3: TGTGCCAGCAGCCCCACCGGGACAGGGTATCGGGAGCAGTACTTC.

The rearrangement joins TRBV7-9 to TRBJ2-1; 8 bases are a match to TRBD2. With V trimmed by 3 bases and J by 7 bases, 11 bases remained unmatched. Germline V CDR1 and CDR2: SEHNR, FQNEAQ (reference sequence). This CDR3 contains 16 residues. CDR3 amino acids: CASSLFSGAGLNEQFF. Written as DNA, the CDR3 is TGTGCCAGCAGCTTGTTTAGCGGGGCTGGCTTAAATGAGCAGTTCTTC.

V gene TRBV4-3 combines with J gene TRBJ2-2; D not certain. The CDR3 is made up of 16 amino acids. V lost 0 bases to trimming and J lost 5 bases, with 13 bases between them. Germline CDR1 reads LGHNA; CDR2 reads YSLEER. The CDR3 protein is CASSQDNLAATGELFF. CDR3 sequence (DNA): TGCGCCAGCAGCCAAGATAATCTTGCGGCAACCGGGGAGCTGTTTTTT.

This clonotype has at least ten counts. The V call is TRBV7-9, the J call TRBJ2-2; 11 bases match TRBD1. V lost 5 bases to trimming and J lost 2 bases; unmatched junction nucleotides: 1. Germline loops: CDR1 SEHNR, CDR2 FQNEAQ (reference sequence). The CDR3 sequence is 15 residues long. For the CDR3, the DNA is TGTGCCAGCAGCGGACAGGGGGCAAACACCGGGGAGCTGTTTTTT. Translation gives CASSGQGANTGELFF.

This clonotype appeared many times. The chain employs TRBV5-1 and TRBJ2-7; D ambiguous. V lost 4 bases and J lost 4, with 21 bases in between. Per germline, CDR1 SGHRS and CDR2 YFSETQ. There are 16 residues in the CDR3. The DNA of the CDR3 is TGCGCCAGCAGCCTTACATACCACACAGAAGGATACGAGCAGTACTTC. Amino acid sequence: CASSLTYHTEGYEQYF.

As regards this clonotype: A much more abundant neighbour one base away suggests this may be a read error. CDR3 nucleotides: TGCAGTGCGGGGGGGGAATCGGATCAGCCCCAGCATTTT. Translated: CSAGGESDQPQHF. V is TRBV20-1 and J is TRBJ1-5; possibly TRBD1 for D (5 bases). Germline V lookup: CDR1 DFQATT, CDR2 SNEGSKA (reference sequence). Trimming removed 6 bases at V and 5 bases at J, with 14 bases between. The length of the CDR3 is 13 residues.

This clonotype was seen once. This chain joins TRBV4-1 and TRBJ1-4; D not resolved. Germline CDR1 and CDR2: MGHRA and YSYEKL. Trimming pared 4 bases from V and 7 bases from J, leaving 16 bases between. This CDR3 region has 15 residues. The CDR3 sequence is CASSPTPSRVEKLFF. DNA of the CDR3: TGCGCCAGCAGCCCAACTCCCTCGAGAGTTGAAAAACTGTTTTTT.

This clonotype was picked up many times. The chain joins TRBV5-6 to TRBJ2-3; D remains unclear. V lost 1 base and J 2 bases, leaving 20 bases between the germline ends. Germline lookup yields CDR1 SGHDT and CDR2 YYEEEE. This CDR3 is built from 18 residues. The CDR3 loop is CASSLSFRSLLFTDTQYF. The CDR3, as DNA: TGTGCCAGCAGCTTGTCTTTCAGGTCTCTCCTATTCACAGATACGCAGTATTTT.

This clonotype was seen ten or more times. This chain connects TRBV4-3 to TRBJ2-7; 7 bases match TRBD1. The germline V gene has CDR1 LGHNA and CDR2 YSLEER. The CDR3 has 15 residues. V lost 0 bases and J lost 2; bases outside the gene matches: 4. The CDR3: CASSQDRGLAYEQYF. The DNA of the CDR3 is TGCGCCAGCAGCCAAGATAGGGGGCTGGCCTACGAGCAGTACTTC.

A remark on this clonotype: Since a much larger clone is just one base distant, this may be a read error. This sequence joins TRBV2 and TRBJ2-3, with 9 bases that match TRBD2. CDR1 is SNHLY, CDR2 FYNNEI, per germline. The J segment lost 10 bases and the V segment lost 5 bases, leaving 19 bases of the junction unmatched. The CDR3 spans 17 residues. In DNA, the CDR3 is TGTGCCAGCAGTTCCAATTTAGCGGGAGAGGGTTTTGATGCGCAGTATTTT. It encodes CASSSNLAGEGFDAQYF. Full variable domain (remainder filled in from reference TRBV2 and TRBJ2-3): EPEVTQTPSHQVTQMGQEVILRCVPISNHLYFYWYRQILGQKVEFLVSFYNNEISEKSEIFDDQFSVERPDGSNFTLKIRSTKLEDSAMYFCASSSNLAGEGFDAQYFGPGTRLTVL.

The rearrangement uses TRBV21-1 and TRBJ2-4; the DNA was not compared with TRBD2, the D call given in the table. TRBV21-1 is listed as a pseudogene. The CDR3 has 16 residues. The CDR3 DNA follows: TGTGCCAGCAGCAAAGCGCGCAGTTTACCCTCAAACATTCAGTACTTC. Protein sequence: CASSKARSLPSNIQYF.

This clonotype showed up just a few times. One end of the junction fails to match germline, which may point to a read error. This chain joins TRBV7-6 and TRBJ2-3; 10 bases agree with TRBD2. The CDR3 spans 17 residues. Germline V CDR1 and CDR2: SGHVS, FNYEAQ. The CDR3 is CACSLGLAGVAQDTQYF. CDR3 nucleotides: TGTGCCTGCAGCTTAGGTCTAGCGGGGGTCGCCCAGGATACGCAGTATTTT.